Each of the 11 T cell receptor beta chains below was sequenced from the same sample in a study of identical twins. TCRdb redid the calling of the 5' RACE reads with MiXCR, one entry per CDR3 protein. This table has 400,000 to 500,000 distinct CDR3 sequences, approximately 17% appearing once. Sequencing used naive T cells sorted from blood. These receptor sequences come from a man aged 50 or older in good health.

This clonotype was seen more than once but under ten times. CDR3 in DNA: TGCAGCGTCTTGTGGACCGGGGAGCTGTTTTTT. This translates into CSVLWTGELFF. The V gene is TRBV29-1, the J gene TRBJ2-2; D uncertain. Looked up from germline, CDR1 is SQVTM and CDR2 is ANQGSEA. V lost 6 bases and J lost 5, with 7 bases in between. The CDR3 covers 11 residues.

Only a few counts were recorded for this clonotype. The chain uses TRBV7-9 and TRBJ1-1; 8 bases align to TRBD1. CDR1 is SEHNR, CDR2 FQNEAQ, per germline (reference sequence). This CDR3 spans 15 amino acids. V lost 4 bases to trimming and J lost 11 bases; unmatched junction nucleotides: 15. DNA for the CDR3: TGTGCCAGCAGCTCCCGCAGGGGGCGCGGAGACGGTGCTTTCTTT. This translates into CASSSRRGRGDGAFF. Combining the CDR3 with reference TRBV7-9 and TRBJ1-1 gives the whole variable domain DTGVSQNPRHKITKRGQNVTFRCDPISEHNRLYWYRQTLGQGPEFLTYFQNEAQLEKSRLLSDRFSAERPKGSFSTLEIQRTEQGDSAMYLCASSSRRGRGDGAFFGQGTRLTVV.

The table lists this clonotype with a few counts. The CDR3 loop is CSANTGITDTQYF. The CDR3 nucleotides are TGCAGTGCAAACACAGGGATCACAGATACGCAGTATTTT. This sequence joins TRBV20-1 and TRBJ2-3; the D gene is possibly TRBD1 (6 bases). Deletions cut 6 bases from V and 2 bases from J, with 12 bases between. The CDR3 is 13 amino acids. In germline, CDR1 is DFQATT, CDR2 SNEGSKA (reference sequence).

The V and J genes are TRBV12-3 or TRBV12-4 and TRBJ2-7, with TRBD1 matching over 7 bases. The CDR3 is made up of 14 amino acids. With V trimmed by 5 bases and J by 6 bases, 10 bases remained unmatched. The CDR3 reads CASSTRQGTPEQYF. The CDR3, as DNA: TGTGCCAGCAGTACCCGACAGGGTACTCCCGAGCAGTACTTC.

This clonotype was picked up a small number of times. This sequence joins TRBV20-1 and TRBJ2-1; D remains unclear. Germline-derived CDR1 and CDR2 are DFQATT and SNEGSKA (reference sequence). V lost 3 bases and J 3 bases, leaving 12 bases between the germline ends. This CDR3 is built from 14 residues. CDR3 sequence reads: CSARDARVYNEQFF. As DNA, the CDR3 is TGCAGTGCTAGGGACGCACGAGTCTACAATGAGCAGTTCTTC.

The V and J genes are TRBV25-1 and TRBJ2-5; D may be TRBD1 (5 bases). The germline V and J ends were trimmed by 0 bases and 5 bases, with 10 bases remaining between them. This CDR3 has 14 amino acids. Germline V lookup: CDR1 MGHDK, CDR2 SYGVNS. CDR3 region: CASSEYREMETQYF. The DNA of the CDR3 is TGTGCCAGCAGTGAATACAGGGAAATGGAGACCCAGTACTTC.

V is TRBV11-2 and J is TRBJ2-1, with TRBD2 matching 8 bases. Per germline, CDR1 SGHAT and CDR2 FQNNGV. The V segment lost 4 bases and the J segment 3 bases; nucleotides outside the gene matches: 8. The CDR3 runs 16 residues. The CDR3 here is CASSSLLAVDYNEQFF. For the CDR3, the DNA is TGTGCCAGCAGCTCCCTACTAGCGGTAGACTACAATGAGCAGTTCTTC. The full variable domain, completed using reference TRBV11-2 and TRBJ2-1, is EAGVAQSPRYKIIEKRQSVAFWCNPISGHATLYWYQQILGQGPKLLIQFQNNGVVDDSQLPKDRFSAERLKGVDSTLKIQPAKLEDSAVYLCASSSLLAVDYNEQFFGPGTRLTVL.

This clonotype was seen ten or more times. The chain employs TRBV28 and TRBJ2-5; D is possibly TRBD1 (6 bases). This CDR3 has 13 amino acids. The V and J ends lost 6 bases and 5 bases respectively, with 13 bases between them. Germline CDR1 MDHEN, CDR2 SYDVKM. The DNA of the CDR3 is TGTGCCAGCAGCCATGGGGGCCCCGAGACCCAGTACTTC. This translates into CASSHGGPETQYF.

DNA of the CDR3: TGCAGTGCCACTCTAGGATGGGAGACCCAGTACTTC. Encoded protein: CSATLGWETQYF. This chain uses TRBV20-1 with TRBJ2-5, with unresolved D. V gave up 6 bases and J gave up 5 bases, with 13 bases separating them. Germline lookup yields CDR1 DFQATT and CDR2 SNEGSKA (reference sequence). CDR3 size: 12 residues.

This clonotype turned up a few times. The chain carries TRBV7-2 and TRBJ2-1, with D possibly matching TRBD1 (6 bases). Trimming cost V 5 bases and J 10 bases, with 15 bases left between them. The CDR3 loop spans 13 amino acids. Germline CDR1 is SGHTA and CDR2 is FQGNSA. The CDR3 DNA sequence: TGTGCCAGCAGCGCATACAGGGTAGGGGAGCAGTTCTTC. Amino acids: CASSAYRVGEQFF.

The rearrangement joins TRBV6-2 or TRBV6-3 to TRBJ1-1; a possible D gene is TRBD1 (5 bases). The germline gives CDR1 MNHEY, CDR2 SVGEGT. Trimming took 4 bases from V and 5 from J, leaving 11 bases between them. The CDR3 sequence is 13 residues long. Written as DNA, the CDR3 is TGTGCCAGCAGTTCCTTTCAGGGAACTGAAGCTTTCTTT. Its translation: CASSSFQGTEAFF.